This is a list of T cell receptor beta chains from one sample in a study of Ad26.COV2.S vaccination and SARS-CoV-2 variants. Data came from immunoSEQ multiplex PCR; TCRdb stores just in-frame clones and leaves some out. Of about 440,000 clones listed, 80% to 95% are singletons. The sequenced sample was peripheral blood, obtained in a trial of Ad26.COV2.S vaccine versus placebo. The receptors were gathered from a person aged 18-60 years who received the Ad26.COV2.S COVID-19 vaccine or a placebo. Each CDR3 is given with its conserved first and last residue. The D gene is left open where the match is weak. Expanded clones are given a class, and other clones once, few, many or no size at all.

j_gene	d_gene	v_gene	abundance	CDR3aa	CDR3nt
TRBJ2-1	TRBD2	TRBV6-2/TRBV6-3	-	CASSPLLTSGALGEQFF	TGTGCCAGCAGTCCCCTCCTGACTAGCGGGGCTTTAGGCGAGCAGTTCTTC
TRBJ1-4	-	TRBV5-6	-	CASSLTGATNEKLFF	TGTGCCAGCAGCTTAACAGGTGCAACTAATGAAAAACTGTTTTTT
TRBJ1-2	TRBD1	TRBV29-1	-	CSVEEPGQGADGYTF	TGCAGCGTTGAAGAACCGGGACAGGGGGCCGATGGCTACACCTTC
TRBJ1-3	-	TRBV30	-	CAWSVLRSETTIYF	TGTGCCTGGAGTGTACTCCGCAGCGAGACTACCATATATTTT
TRBJ1-1	-	TRBV5-8	-	CASNRQTNTEAFF	TGTGCCAGCAACAGACAGACGAACACTGAAGCTTTCTTT
TRBJ2-1	TRBD2	TRBV27	-	CASSPYPGLAGGSSYNEQFF	TGTGCCAGCAGTCCGTACCCGGGACTAGCGGGAGGGAGCTCCTACAATGAGCAGTTCTTC
TRBJ1-1	-	TRBV28	few	CASRRQAMNTEAFF	TGTGCCAGCAGGCGACAGGCGATGAACACTGAAGCTTTCTTT
TRBJ2-2	-	TRBV27	once	CASRDGWNTGELFF	TGTGCCAGCAGGGACGGGTGGAACACCGGGGAGCTGTTTTTT
TRBJ2-7	TRBD2	TRBV10-3	-	CAISPGSGTSGRIRHGEQYF	TGTGCCATCAGTCCGGGGTCCGGGACTAGCGGGAGGATCCGGCACGGTGAGCAGTACTTC
TRBJ2-1	TRBD2	TRBV11-2	-	CASSSSIAGALYNEQFF	TGTGCCAGCAGCTCAAGCATAGCGGGGGCCCTGTACAATGAGCAGTTCTTC
TRBJ2-5	-	TRBV7-2	-	CASSLASTKETQYF	TGTGCCAGCAGCTTAGCGTCGACAAAAGAGACCCAGTACTTC
TRBJ2-1	-	TRBV11-2	-	CASSFPLAGNEQFF	TGTGCCAGCAGCTTCCCTCTAGCAGGCAATGAGCAGTTCTTC
TRBJ2-1	TRBD2	TRBV7-9	-	CASSLYSGRAWYEQFF	TGTGCCAGCAGCTTATACAGCGGGAGGGCCTGGTATGAGCAGTTCTTC
TRBJ1-3	-	TRBV15	once	CATSANSGNTIYF	TGTGCCACCAGCGCAAACTCTGGAAACACCATATATTTT
TRBJ1-1	-	TRBV30	-	CAWSYGRAEAFF	TGTGCCTGGAGTTACGGAAGGGCTGAAGCTTTCTTT
TRBJ2-7	TRBD1	TRBV2	few	CATSGTVTYEQYF	TGTGCCACCTCCGGGACAGTAACCTACGAGCAGTACTTC
TRBJ1-3	-	TRBV6-5	once	CASTDGVSGNTIYF	TGTGCCAGCACCGACGGAGTCTCTGGAAACACCATATATTTT
TRBJ2-7	-	TRBV27	-	CASSFGGQFYEQYF	TGTGCCAGCAGTTTCGGGGGACAGTTTTACGAGCAGTACTTC
TRBJ1-1	-	TRBV7-3	-	CASSRQASTEAFF	TGTGCCAGCAGCAGACAGGCGAGCACTGAAGCTTTCTTT
TRBJ2-7	TRBD2	TRBV5-1	-	CASSLAPGLAFYEQYF	TGCGCCAGCAGCTTGGCCCCGGGACTAGCGTTCTACGAGCAGTACTTC
TRBJ2-6	-	TRBV24-1	-	CATSGYGRGANVLTF	TGTGCCACCAGTGGATATGGACGTGGGGCCAACGTCCTGACTTTC
TRBJ1-2	-	TRBV18	-	CASSPSTDTNYGYTF	TGTGCCAGCTCACCATCGACAGACACTAACTATGGCTACACCTTC
TRBJ2-3	-	TRBV5-1	-	CASSLAETSTDTQYF	TGCGCCAGCAGCTTGGCGGAGACTAGCACAGATACGCAGTATTTT
TRBJ2-7	-	TRBV9	-	CASSPQGGYEQYF	TGTGCCAGCAGCCCACAGGGTGGCTACGAGCAGTACTTC
TRBJ2-1	-	TRBV6-5	-	CASSDRDGYNEQFF	TGTGCCAGCAGCGACCGGGACGGTTACAATGAGCAGTTCTTC
TRBJ1-2	-	TRBV9	-	CASSGRSDTYGYTF	TGTGCCAGCAGCGGGAGGTCGGATACTTATGGCTACACCTTC
TRBJ1-4	-	TRBV9	few	CASSVDAGASVLEKLFF	TGTGCCAGCAGCGTAGACGCGGGAGCGAGTGTGTTAGAAAAACTGTTTTTT
TRBJ2-1	-	TRBV7-6	-	CASSLDGFEQFF	TGTGCCAGCAGCTTAGATGGGTTTGAGCAGTTCTTC
TRBJ2-1	TRBD2	TRBV7-8	-	CASSLRDGGRAFSEQFF	TGTGCCAGCAGCTTAAGAGATGGCGGGAGGGCCTTTAGTGAGCAGTTCTTC
TRBJ2-7	-	TRBV28	-	CASSLLRGRVGEQYF	TGTGCCAGCAGCCTATTGCGGGGTCGAGTGGGGGAGCAGTACTTC
TRBJ1-6	-	TRBV6-4	-	CASRAMANSPLHF	TGTGCCAGCAGAGCGATGGCTAATTCACCCCTCCACTTT
TRBJ2-7	TRBD1	TRBV6-5	-	CASSSAGTGTYEQYF	TGTGCCAGCAGTTCCGCCGGGACAGGGACCTACGAGCAGTACTTC
TRBJ1-5	-	TRBV28	once	CASTRALGQPQHF	TGTGCCAGCACGCGGGCCCTCGGACAGCCCCAGCATTTT
TRBJ2-7	-	TRBV27	-	CASRVGRGTYEQYF	TGTGCCAGCAGGGTCGGAAGGGGAACCTACGAGCAGTACTTC
TRBJ2-1	-	TRBV6-5	-	CASSSGGAYNEQFF	TGTGCCAGCAGTTCAGGGGGGGCCTACAATGAGCAGTTCTTC
TRBJ1-2	-	TRBV4-1	-	CASSQGRGNAYGYTF	TGCGCCAGCAGCCAAGGCCGGGGGAATGCATATGGCTACACCTTC
TRBJ2-3	-	TRBV11-2	once	CASGGLWADTQYF	TGTGCCAGCGGCGGGTTATGGGCAGATACGCAGTATTTT